This T cell receptor (beta chain) was recovered during a study of T cell repertoires in cytomegalovirus infection (dated by TCRdb to the late 2010s). Some background on the complete study: The peptide stimulations were aimed at well-studied HLA-B-restricted epitopes as well as recently identified HLA-C-restricted CMV epitopes, whose presentation resists viral immunomodulation. The HLA type of each donor mattered for the analysis, because public TCR beta signatures pointed to carriage of CMV infection along with the matching HLA type. Summary of the overall study and its limitations: Carriers of CMV infection plus the relevant HLA type were discriminated by the cumulative frequency of public TCR beta family members in the study cohort and in an independent 352-donor cohort. The ex vivo response was dominated by HLA-C-restricted CMV-specific TCR beta clonotypes, and the single most frequent clonotype in two of eight donors was supplied by these HLA-C-restricted clonotypes.

The sample's treatment or condition label, in plain terms: in vitro stimulation with specific CMV peptide epitopes to enrich CMV-specific T cells. The data were produced on an Illumina HiSeq 1500. TCRdb passed the public sequencing reads through fastp at Q25 and MiXCR, retaining productive beta sequences. Every CDR3 protein is listed once, alongside the most common genes and DNA of its rows. The sample contains about 69,000 distinct CDR3 sequences, about 29% of them found a single time. The top ten hold roughly three fifths of the sample. A word on this clonotype: There is no known antigen for this receptor. Per-nucleotide qualities are absent, and no much larger clonotype sits a single base away.

A distance of 13 bases separates the germline ends of V and J, which lose 1 base and 6 bases respectively. Counted from cysteine to phenylalanine, this CDR3 has 14 amino acids. The kept DNA is CDR3 alone, 42 bases in frame from the first base. From the germline V gene, CDR1 is SGHDT and CDR2 is YYEEEE. The source of this sequence is a human donor in good health (CMV status not recorded). Some clones in this sample may be carry-over from other donors' samples. The sample consisted of CD8+ T cells from cultured PBMCs, taken from culture after CMV antigen stimulation. This sequence uses TRBV5-6 and TRBJ1-1; no D gene can be assigned with confidence. The CDR3 protein sequence reads: CASSLSLEAPEAFF. The nucleotide sequence reads TGTGCCAGCAGCTTGAGTCTTGAAGCGCCTGAAGCTTTCTTT.